This is a list of T cell receptor beta chains from one sample in a study of cytomegalovirus exposure and HLA in healthy donors. TCRdb keeps only in-frame clones here, not all; method: immunoSEQ multiplex PCR. The sample lists under 200,000 clones, approximately 82% occurring once. The sample taken for sequencing was PBMCs. These TCRs come from a woman aged 18-29 years in good health and CMV-seronegative. CDR3s leave out the opening cysteine and the closing phenylalanine or tryptophan. D genes are given only for firm matches. Expanded clones are given a class, and other clones once, few, many or no size at all.

>.|.|TRBV30|TRBJ2-2
AWTGNTGELF
>once|.|TRBV5-1|TRBJ1-2
ASSPRDSSIGGYT
>.|TRBD1|TRBV28|TRBJ2-7
ASSTTGDTYEQY
>.|.|TRBV13|TRBJ2-5
ASSLGAGKVQY
>.|TRBD1|TRBV27|TRBJ1-1
GGTDPMNTEAF
>once|.|TRBV15|TRBJ2-7
ATSRERLSYEQY
>.|.|TRBV7-2|TRBJ2-7
ASSLGPGSYEQY
>.|.|TRBV29-1|TRBJ2-1
SVAASLYNEQF
>.|.|TRBV6-5|TRBJ2-6
ATHISGANVLT
>.|.|TRBV30|TRBJ2-5
AWSHGGRETQY
>.|.|TRBV29-1|TRBJ1-4
SAEQGIEKLF
>.|TRBD2|TRBV29-1|TRBJ2-1
SVPWAGAYNEQF
>few|.|TRBV2|TRBJ1-1
ASSERQAKNTEAF
>.|.|TRBV25-1|TRBJ2-5
ASSEAKAGMETQY
>.|.|TRBV2|TRBJ2-5
ASSVPGAETQY
>.|.|TRBV4-3|TRBJ2-3
ASSQDRGGSRGDTQY
>.|TRBD2|TRBV4-3|TRBJ2-1
ASSQLLAGVISEQF